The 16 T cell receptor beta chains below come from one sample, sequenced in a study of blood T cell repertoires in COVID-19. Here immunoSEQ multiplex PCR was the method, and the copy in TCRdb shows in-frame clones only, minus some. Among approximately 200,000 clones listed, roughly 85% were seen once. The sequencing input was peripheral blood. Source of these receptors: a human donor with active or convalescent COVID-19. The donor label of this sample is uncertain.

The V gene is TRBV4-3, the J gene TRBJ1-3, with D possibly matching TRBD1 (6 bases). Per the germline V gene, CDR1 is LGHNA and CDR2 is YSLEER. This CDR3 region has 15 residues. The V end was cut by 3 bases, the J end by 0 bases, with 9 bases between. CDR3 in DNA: TGCGCCAGCAGCCAGGGACATTCCTCTGGAAACACCATATATTTT. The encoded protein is CASSQGHSSGNTIYF.

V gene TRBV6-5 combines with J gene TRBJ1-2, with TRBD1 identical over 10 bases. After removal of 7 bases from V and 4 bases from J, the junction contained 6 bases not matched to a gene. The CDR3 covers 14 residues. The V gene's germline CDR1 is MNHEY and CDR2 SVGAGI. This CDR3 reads CASISGTGVYGYTF. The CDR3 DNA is TGTGCCAGCATCTCCGGGACAGGGGTCTATGGCTACACCTTC.

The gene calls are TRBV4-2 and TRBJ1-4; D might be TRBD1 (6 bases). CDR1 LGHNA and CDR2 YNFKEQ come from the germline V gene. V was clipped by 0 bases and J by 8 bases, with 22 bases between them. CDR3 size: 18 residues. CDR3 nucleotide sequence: TGTGCCAGCAGCCAAGAGTCCCCGTTGACAGGCCGTAAGGAAAAACTGTTTTTT. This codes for CASSQESPLTGRKEKLFF.

The CDR3 DNA is TGTGCCAGCAGTGTAGGTCGGGGTTTTTGGTCACCCCTCCACTTT. It encodes CASSVGRGFWSPLHF. V and J are TRBV25-1 and TRBJ1-6; no clear D. The germline CDR1 and CDR2 sequences are MGHDK and SYGVNS. Trimming shortened V by 4 bases and J by 10 bases, and 17 bases separated the two germline ends. This CDR3 has 15 residues.

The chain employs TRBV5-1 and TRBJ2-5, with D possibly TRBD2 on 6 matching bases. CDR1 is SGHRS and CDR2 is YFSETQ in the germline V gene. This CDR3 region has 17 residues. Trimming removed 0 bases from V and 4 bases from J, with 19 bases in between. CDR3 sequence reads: CASSLGGRGGSGETQYF. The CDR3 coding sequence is TGCGCCAGCAGCTTGGGGGGAAGGGGAGGTTCCGGAGAGACCCAGTACTTC.

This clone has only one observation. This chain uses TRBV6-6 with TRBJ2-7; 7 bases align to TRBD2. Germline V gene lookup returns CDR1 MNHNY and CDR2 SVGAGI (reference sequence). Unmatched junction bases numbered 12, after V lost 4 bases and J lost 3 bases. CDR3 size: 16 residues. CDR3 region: CASSSSFGASGYEQYF. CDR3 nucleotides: TGTGCCAGCAGTTCCTCCTTTGGGGCTAGCGGCTACGAGCAGTACTTC.

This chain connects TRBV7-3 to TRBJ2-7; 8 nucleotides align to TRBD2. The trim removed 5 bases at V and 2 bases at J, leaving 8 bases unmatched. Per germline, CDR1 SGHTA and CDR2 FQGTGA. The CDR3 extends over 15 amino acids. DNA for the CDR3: TGTGCCAGCAGCGCGGGGGGCCCCCTTGCCTACGAGCAGTACTTC. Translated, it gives CASSAGGPLAYEQYF.

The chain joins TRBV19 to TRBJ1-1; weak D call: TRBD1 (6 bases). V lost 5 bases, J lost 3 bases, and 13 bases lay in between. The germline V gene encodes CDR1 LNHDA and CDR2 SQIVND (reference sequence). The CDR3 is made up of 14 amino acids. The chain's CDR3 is CASSGETGYTEAFF. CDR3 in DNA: TGTGCCAGTAGTGGGGAAACAGGGTACACTGAAGCTTTCTTT.

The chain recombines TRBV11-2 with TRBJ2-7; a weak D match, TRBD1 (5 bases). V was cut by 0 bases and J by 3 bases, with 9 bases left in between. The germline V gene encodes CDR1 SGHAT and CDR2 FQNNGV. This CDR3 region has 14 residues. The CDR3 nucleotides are TGTGCCAGCAGCTTAGATCCAGGGATCTACGAGCAGTACTTC. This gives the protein CASSLDPGIYEQYF.

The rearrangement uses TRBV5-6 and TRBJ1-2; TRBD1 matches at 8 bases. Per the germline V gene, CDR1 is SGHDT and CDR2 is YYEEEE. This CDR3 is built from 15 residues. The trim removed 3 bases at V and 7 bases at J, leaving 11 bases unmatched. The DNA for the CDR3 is TGTGCCAGCAGCTCTTTCCCAGACAGGGGCGGTGGCTACACCTTC. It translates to CASSSFPDRGGGYTF.

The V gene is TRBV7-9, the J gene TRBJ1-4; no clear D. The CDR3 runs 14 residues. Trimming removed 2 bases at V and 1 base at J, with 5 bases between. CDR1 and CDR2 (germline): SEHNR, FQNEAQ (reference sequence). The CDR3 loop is CASSLQETNEKLFF. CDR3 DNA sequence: TGTGCCAGCAGCTTACAGGAAACTAATGAAAAACTGTTTTTT.

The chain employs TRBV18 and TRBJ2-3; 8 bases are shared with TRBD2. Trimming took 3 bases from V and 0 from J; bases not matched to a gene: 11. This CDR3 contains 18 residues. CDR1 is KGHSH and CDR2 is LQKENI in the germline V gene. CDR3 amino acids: CASSPESIAGSSTDTQYF. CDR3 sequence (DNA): TGTGCCAGCTCACCTGAGTCTATAGCGGGATCTAGCACAGATACGCAGTATTTT. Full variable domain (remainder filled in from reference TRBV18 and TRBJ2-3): NAGVMQNPRHLVRRRGQEARLRCSPMKGHSHVYWYRQLPEEGLKFMVYLQKENIIDESGMPKERFSAEFPKEGPSILRIQQVVRGDSAAYFCASSPESIAGSSTDTQYFGPGTRLTVL.

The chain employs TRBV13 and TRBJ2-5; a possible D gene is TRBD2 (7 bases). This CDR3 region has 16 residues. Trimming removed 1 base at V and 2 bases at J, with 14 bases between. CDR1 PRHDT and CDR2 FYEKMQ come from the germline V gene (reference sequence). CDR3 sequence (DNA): TGTGCCAGCAGCTTAGCTGGGGGGGACAAGCAAGAGACCCAGTACTTC. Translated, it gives CASSLAGGDKQETQYF.

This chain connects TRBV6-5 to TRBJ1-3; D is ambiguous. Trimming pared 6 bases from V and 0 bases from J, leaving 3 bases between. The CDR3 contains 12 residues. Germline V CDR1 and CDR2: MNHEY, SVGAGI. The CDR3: CASRSSGNTIYF. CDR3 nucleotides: TGTGCCAGCAGGAGCTCTGGAAACACCATATATTTT.

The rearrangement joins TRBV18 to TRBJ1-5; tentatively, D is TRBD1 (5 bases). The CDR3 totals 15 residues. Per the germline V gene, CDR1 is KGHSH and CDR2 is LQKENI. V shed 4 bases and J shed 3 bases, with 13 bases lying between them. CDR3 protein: CASSLDSDFNQPQHF. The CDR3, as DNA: TGTGCCAGCTCACTAGACAGTGATTTCAATCAGCCCCAGCATTTT.

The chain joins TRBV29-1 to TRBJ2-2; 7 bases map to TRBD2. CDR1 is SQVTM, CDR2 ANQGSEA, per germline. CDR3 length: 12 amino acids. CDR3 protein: CSASGNTGELFF. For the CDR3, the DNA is TGCAGTGCTAGCGGGAACACCGGGGAGCTGTTTTTT.